The present entry profiles one T cell receptor (beta chain) with its context. Original processing methods: Researchers report that nucleated cell counts were estimated from reference gene primer amplification. Sequencing used immunoSEQ multiplex PCR; TCRdb keeps in-frame clones, though not all of them. D and trimming come from the DNA, and the V and J calls and clone size come from that table. The data show around 120,000 clones, around 78% seen once. The CDR3 has 16 residues. Germline CDR1 and CDR2: KGHSH and LQKENI. V lost 2 bases to trimming and J lost 3 bases; unmatched junction nucleotides: 9. These data come from a study of blood T cell repertoires in COVID-19. Across the whole study: From the United States, Italy and Spain came samples of acute and convalescent COVID-19. The cDNA or gDNA used as material had been derived from T cells, B-cell-depleted T cells, or PBMCs.

The genes are TRBV18 and TRBJ2-7, with 8 bases identical to TRBD1. This TCR was sampled from an older man with acute or convalescent COVID-19. Sequencing was carried out using peripheral blood. The CDR3 loop is CASSPLQGGGIYEQYF. CDR3 DNA: TGTGCCAGCTCACCATTACAGGGGGGAGGAATCTACGAGCAGTACTTC.